The rows below give T cell receptor beta chains drawn from one sample of a study of post-analysis software for immune sequencing data. TCRdb re-analysed the PCR reads in MiXCR, keeping a single row per CDR3 protein. The sample includes about 170,000 distinct CDR3 sequences, approximately 31% of them seen just once. Sequencing used blood. Receptors originate from a girl under 18 with multiple sclerosis. The CDR3 runs from the conserved cysteine through the conserved F or W. The D gene is left open where the match is weak. Part of the rows lack a size; the others show once, few, many or a class for expanded clones.

J	D	size	V	DNA	CDR3
TRBJ2-7	.	many	TRBV4-1	TGCGCCAGCAGCCAAACTCCAGGGGCCTACGAGCAGTACTTC	CASSQTPGAYEQYF
TRBJ2-1	TRBD2	.	TRBV12-5	TGTGCTAGTGGTCCCCCGGGACTAGCGGGAGGGGGAGAGCAGTTCTTC	CASGPPGLAGGGEQFF
TRBJ1-1	TRBD1	few	TRBV29-1	TGCAGCGTTGAAGGGCCGGGACAGGGTTTGAACACTGAAGCTTTCTTT	CSVEGPGQGLNTEAFF
TRBJ1-2	.	.	TRBV5-5	TGTGCCAGCAGCTTCGAGACCCTAGGCAATGGCTACACCTTC	CASSFETLGNGYTF
TRBJ2-7	.	once	TRBV7-2	TGTGCCAGCAGCTTCACGAGGACGGGGACCTACGAGCAGTACTTC	CASSFTRTGTYEQYF
TRBJ2-7	TRBD2	once	TRBV7-2	TGTGCCTGCAGCTTAGTAGTCTTGCGGGAGGACCAGTACTTC	CACSLVVLREDQYF
TRBJ2-1	.	many	TRBV7-2	TGTGCCAGCAGCTGGGGCCCCGTAGCGAACAATGAGCAGTTCTTC	CASSWGPVANNEQFF
TRBJ2-5	.	.	TRBV5-1	TGCGCCAGCAGCTTGGTTCTACTCCAAGAGACCCAGTACTTC	CASSLVLLQETQYF
TRBJ2-3	TRBD2	many	TRBV24-1	TGTGCCACCAGTGATGGACTAGCGGCGGATACGCAGTATTTT	CATSDGLAADTQYF
TRBJ2-7	.	few	TRBV5-1	TGCGCCAGCAGCTTGTTACCCGGCTACGAGCAGTACTTC	CASSLLPGYEQYF